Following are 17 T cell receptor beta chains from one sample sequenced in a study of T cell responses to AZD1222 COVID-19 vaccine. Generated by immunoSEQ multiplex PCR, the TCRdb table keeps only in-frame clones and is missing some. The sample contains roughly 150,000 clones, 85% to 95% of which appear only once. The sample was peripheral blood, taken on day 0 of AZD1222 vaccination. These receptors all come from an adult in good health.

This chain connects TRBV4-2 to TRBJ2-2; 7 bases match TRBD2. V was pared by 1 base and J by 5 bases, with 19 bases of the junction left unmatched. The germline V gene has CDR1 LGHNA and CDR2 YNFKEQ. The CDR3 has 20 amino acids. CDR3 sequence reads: CASSQAWPGVEGGSTGELFF. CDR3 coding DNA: TGTGCCAGCAGCCAAGCGTGGCCGGGGGTTGAGGGAGGGTCGACCGGGGAGCTGTTTTTT.

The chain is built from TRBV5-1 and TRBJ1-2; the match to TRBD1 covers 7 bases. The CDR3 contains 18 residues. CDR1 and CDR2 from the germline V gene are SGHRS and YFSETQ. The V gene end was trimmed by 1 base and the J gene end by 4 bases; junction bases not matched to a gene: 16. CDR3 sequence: CASSLSGTVGVSAYGYTF. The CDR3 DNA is TGCGCCAGCAGCTTGTCCGGGACAGTAGGGGTTTCCGCCTATGGCTACACCTTC.

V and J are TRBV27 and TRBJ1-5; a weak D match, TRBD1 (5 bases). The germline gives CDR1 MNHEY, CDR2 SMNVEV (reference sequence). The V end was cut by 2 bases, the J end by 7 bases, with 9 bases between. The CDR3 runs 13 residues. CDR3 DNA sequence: TGTGCCAGCAGTTTAAGCAGGGACCAGCCCCAGCATTTT. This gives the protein CASSLSRDQPQHF.

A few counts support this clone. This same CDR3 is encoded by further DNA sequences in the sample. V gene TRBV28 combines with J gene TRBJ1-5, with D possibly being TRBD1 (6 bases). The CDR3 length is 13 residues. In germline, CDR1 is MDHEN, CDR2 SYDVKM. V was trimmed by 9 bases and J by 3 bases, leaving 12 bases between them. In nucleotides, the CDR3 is TGTGCCAGTTCGGACAGTCTCAATCAGCCCCAGCATTTT. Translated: CASSDSLNQPQHF.

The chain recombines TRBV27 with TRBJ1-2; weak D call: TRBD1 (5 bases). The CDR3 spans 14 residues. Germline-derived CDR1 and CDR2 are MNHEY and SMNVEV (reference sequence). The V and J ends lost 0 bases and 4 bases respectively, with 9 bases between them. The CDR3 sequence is CASSLSGQPYGYTF. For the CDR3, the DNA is TGTGCCAGCAGTTTATCGGGGCAGCCCTATGGCTACACCTTC.

The CDR3 DNA sequence: TGTGCCAGCAGCCGGGACTTTAACTATGGCTACACCTTC. Translation gives CASSRDFNYGYTF. The chain has TRBV5-8 and TRBJ1-2, with D possibly TRBD1 on 5 matching bases. Trimming shortened V by 4 bases and J by 1 base, and 8 bases separated the two germline ends. This CDR3 is built from 13 residues. Per the germline V gene, CDR1 is SGHTS and CDR2 is YDEGEE.

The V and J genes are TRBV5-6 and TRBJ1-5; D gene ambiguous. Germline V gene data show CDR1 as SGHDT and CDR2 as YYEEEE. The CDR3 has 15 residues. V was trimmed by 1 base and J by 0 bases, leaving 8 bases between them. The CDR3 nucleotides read TGTGCCAGCAGCTTGTGGAGTTATAGCAATCAGCCCCAGCATTTT. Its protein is CASSLWSYSNQPQHF.

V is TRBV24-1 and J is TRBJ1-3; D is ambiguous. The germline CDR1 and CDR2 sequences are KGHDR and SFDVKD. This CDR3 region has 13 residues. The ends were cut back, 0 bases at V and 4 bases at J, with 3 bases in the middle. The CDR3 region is CATSDLKGNTIYF. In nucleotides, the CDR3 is TGTGCCACCAGTGATTTGAAGGGAAACACCATATATTTT.

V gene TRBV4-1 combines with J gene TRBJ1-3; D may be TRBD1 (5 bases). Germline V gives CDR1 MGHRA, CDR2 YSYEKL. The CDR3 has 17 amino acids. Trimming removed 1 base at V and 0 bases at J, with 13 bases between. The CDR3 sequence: CASSQAKSGRSGNTIYF. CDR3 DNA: TGCGCCAGCAGCCAAGCCAAGTCGGGACGCTCTGGAAACACCATATATTTT.

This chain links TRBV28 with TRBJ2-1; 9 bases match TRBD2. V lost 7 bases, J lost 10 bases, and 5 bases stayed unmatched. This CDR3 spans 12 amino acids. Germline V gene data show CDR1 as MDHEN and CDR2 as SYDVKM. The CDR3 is CASTISGREQFF. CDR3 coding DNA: TGTGCCAGCACCATTAGCGGGAGAGAGCAGTTCTTC.

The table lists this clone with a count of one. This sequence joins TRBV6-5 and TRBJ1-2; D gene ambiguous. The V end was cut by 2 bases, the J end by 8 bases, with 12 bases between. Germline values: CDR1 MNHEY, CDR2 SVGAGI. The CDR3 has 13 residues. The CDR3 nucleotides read TGTGCCAGCAGTTACGGGCAAGCGGGCGGCTACACCTTC. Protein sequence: CASSYGQAGGYTF.

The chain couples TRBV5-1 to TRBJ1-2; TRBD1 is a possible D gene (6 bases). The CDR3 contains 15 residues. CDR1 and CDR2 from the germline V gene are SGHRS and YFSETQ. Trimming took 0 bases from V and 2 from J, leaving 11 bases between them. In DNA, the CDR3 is TGCGCCAGCAGCTTGGAGGGGGGCATAAACTATGGCTACACCTTC. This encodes CASSLEGGINYGYTF. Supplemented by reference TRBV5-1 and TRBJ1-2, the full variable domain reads KAGVTQTPRYLIKTRGQQVTLSCSPISGHRSVSWYQQTPGQGLQFLFEYFSETQRNKGNFPGRFSGRQFSNSRSEMNVSTLELGDSALYLCASSLEGGINYGYTFGSGTRLTVV.

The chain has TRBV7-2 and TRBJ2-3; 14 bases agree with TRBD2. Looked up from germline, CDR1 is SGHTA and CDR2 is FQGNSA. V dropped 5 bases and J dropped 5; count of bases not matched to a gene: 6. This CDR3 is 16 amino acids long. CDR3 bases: TGTGCCAGCAGCCCGGGACTAGCGGGGGCAGGAGATACGCAGTATTTT. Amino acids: CASSPGLAGAGDTQYF.

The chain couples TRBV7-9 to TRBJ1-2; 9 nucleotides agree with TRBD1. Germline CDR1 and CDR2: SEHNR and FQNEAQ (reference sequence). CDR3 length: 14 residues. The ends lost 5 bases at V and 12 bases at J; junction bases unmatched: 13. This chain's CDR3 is CASSLGQGFFADTF. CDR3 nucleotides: TGTGCCAGCAGCCTCGGACAGGGGTTTTTTGCGGACACCTTC.

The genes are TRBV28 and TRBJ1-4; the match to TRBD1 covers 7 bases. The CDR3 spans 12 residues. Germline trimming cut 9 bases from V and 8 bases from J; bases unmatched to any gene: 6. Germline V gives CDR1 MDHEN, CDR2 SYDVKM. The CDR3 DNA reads TGTGCCAGTTCACAGGGGAAGGAAAAACTGTTTTTT. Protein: CASSQGKEKLFF.

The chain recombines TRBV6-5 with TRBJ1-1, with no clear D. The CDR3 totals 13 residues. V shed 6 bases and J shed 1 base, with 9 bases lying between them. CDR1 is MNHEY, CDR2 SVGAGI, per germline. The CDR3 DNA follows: TGTGCCAGCAGGAACCCGGAGAACACTGAAGCTTTCTTT. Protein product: CASRNPENTEAFF.

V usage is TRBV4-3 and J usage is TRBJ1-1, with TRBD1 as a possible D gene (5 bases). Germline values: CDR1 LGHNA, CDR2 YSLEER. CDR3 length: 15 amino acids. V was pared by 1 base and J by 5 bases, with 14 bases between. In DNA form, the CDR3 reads TGCGCCAGCAGCCAAGTCGAGGGCGGGGGGACTGAAGCTTTCTTT. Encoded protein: CASSQVEGGGTEAFF.